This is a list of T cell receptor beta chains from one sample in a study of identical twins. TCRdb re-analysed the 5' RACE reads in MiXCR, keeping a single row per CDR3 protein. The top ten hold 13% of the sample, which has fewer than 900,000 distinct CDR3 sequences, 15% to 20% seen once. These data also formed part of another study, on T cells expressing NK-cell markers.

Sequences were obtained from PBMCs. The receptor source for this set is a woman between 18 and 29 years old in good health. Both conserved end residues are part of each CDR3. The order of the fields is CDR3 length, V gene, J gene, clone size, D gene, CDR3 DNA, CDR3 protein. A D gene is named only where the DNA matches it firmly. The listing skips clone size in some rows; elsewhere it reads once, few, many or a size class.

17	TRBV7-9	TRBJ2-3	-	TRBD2	TGTGCCAGCAGCTGGTCCCCTGGCGGGAGAGTCACAGATACGCAGTATTTT	CASSWSPGGRVTDTQYF
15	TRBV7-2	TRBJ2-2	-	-	TGTGCCAGCAGCCCTACTAGGCCGAACACCGGGGAGCTGTTTTTT	CASSPTRPNTGELFF
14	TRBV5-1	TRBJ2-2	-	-	TGCGCCAGCAGAAGGACTGCGAACACCGGGGAGCTGTTTTTT	CASRRTANTGELFF
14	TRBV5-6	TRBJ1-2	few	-	TGTGCCAGCAGCTCTTTTGGACACAACTATGGCTACACCTTC	CASSSFGHNYGYTF
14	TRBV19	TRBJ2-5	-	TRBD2	TGTGCCAGTAGTATTCTAGCGGGGGATGAGACCCAGTACTTC	CASSILAGDETQYF
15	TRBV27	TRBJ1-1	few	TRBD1	TGTGCCAGCGCACTTTACAGGGGGAGGAACACTGAAGCTTTCTTT	CASALYRGRNTEAFF
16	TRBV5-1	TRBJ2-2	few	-	TGCGCCAGCAGCTATCGGACAGCGGCGGACACCGGGGAGCTGTTTTTT	CASSYRTAADTGELFF
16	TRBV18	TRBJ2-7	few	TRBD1	TGTGCCAGCTCACCAGCTGACAGGGTATTATTCTACGAGCAGTACTTC	CASSPADRVLFYEQYF
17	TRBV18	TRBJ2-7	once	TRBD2	TGTGCCAGCTCACCAAGGACTAGCGGGGCCGGGAGGACCGAGCAGTACTTC	CASSPRTSGAGRTEQYF
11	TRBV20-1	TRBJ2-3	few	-	TGCAGTGCTAGTTGGGGGGCACCGCAGTATTTT	CSASWGAPQYF
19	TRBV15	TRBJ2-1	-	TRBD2	TGTGCCACCAGCAAAGGGGGGACTAGCGGATTGATCTCCTACAATGAGCAGTTCTTC	CATSKGGTSGLISYNEQFF
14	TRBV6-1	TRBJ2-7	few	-	TGTGCCAGCAGTGGGGCAATCGGTGCCTACGAGCAGTACTTC	CASSGAIGAYEQYF
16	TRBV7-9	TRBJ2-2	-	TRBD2	TGTGCCAGCAGCTTACTCTCGGGGGGACGCACCGGGGAGCTGTTTTTT	CASSLLSGGRTGELFF
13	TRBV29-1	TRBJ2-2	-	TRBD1	TGCAGCGTTGGACAGGGTATCGCCGGGGAGCTGTTTTTT	CSVGQGIAGELFF
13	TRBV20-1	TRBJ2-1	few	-	TGCAGTGCTAGAGATGGCCGGGACGGGCTTTTGCTCTTC	CSARDGRDGLLLF
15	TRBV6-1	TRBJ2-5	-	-	TGTGCCAGCAGGCTAAGGGCTGGGGGCCAAGAGACCCAGTACTTC	CASRLRAGGQETQYF
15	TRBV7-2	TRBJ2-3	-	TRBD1	TGTGCCAGCAGCTTCCTACAGGGGAAAGGAGATACGCAGTATTTT	CASSFLQGKGDTQYF
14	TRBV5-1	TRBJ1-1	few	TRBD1	TGCGCCAGCAGCAACATGCAGGGGGGCGCTGAAGCTTTCTTT	CASSNMQGGAEAFF
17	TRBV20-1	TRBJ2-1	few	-	TGCAGTGCTAGACCGGCCTTTAGCCCTCCGGATTACAATGAGCAGTTCTTC	CSARPAFSPPDYNEQFF
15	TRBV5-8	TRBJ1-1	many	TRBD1	TGTGCCAGCAGCTTGTCAAGGGACAGGGAGACAGGGGCTTTCTTT	CASSLSRDRETGAFF
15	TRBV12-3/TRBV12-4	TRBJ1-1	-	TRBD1	TGTGCCAGTTACCCCGGGACAGGGGGCCTGATGGAAGCTTTCTTT	CASYPGTGGLMEAFF
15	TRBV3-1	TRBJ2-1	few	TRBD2	TGTGCCAGCAGCACTAGCGGGGGGACCTACAATGAGCAGTTCTTC	CASSTSGGTYNEQFF
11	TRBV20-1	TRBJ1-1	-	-	TGCAGTGCCAGGGACTTTCGGGGAGCTTTCTTT	CSARDFRGAFF
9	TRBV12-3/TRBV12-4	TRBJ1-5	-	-	TGTGCGGGGGATCAGCCCCAGCATTTT	CAGDQPQHF
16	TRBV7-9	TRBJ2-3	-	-	TGTGCCAGCAGCCCCAGGGGGGGGGGGCGCACAGATACGCAGTATTTT	CASSPRGGGRTDTQYF
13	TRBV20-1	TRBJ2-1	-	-	TGCAGTGCTAGATCAACTGAACTCAATGAGCAGTTCTTC	CSARSTELNEQFF
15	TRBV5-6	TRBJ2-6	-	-	TGTGCCAGCAGCTCTATGGGGACTGGGGCCAACGTCCTGACTTTC	CASSSMGTGANVLTF
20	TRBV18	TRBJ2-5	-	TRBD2	TGTGCCAGCTCACCGCGACCAGGGGCCCTAGCGGGAGAGGGAGAAGAGACCCAGTACTTC	CASSPRPGALAGEGEETQYF
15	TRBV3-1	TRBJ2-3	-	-	TGTGCCAGCAGCCAAGTTCCCGGACTCTCAGATACGCAGTATTTT	CASSQVPGLSDTQYF
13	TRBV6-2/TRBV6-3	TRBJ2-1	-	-	TGTGCCAGCCGGGACTCCTCTAACTATGAGCAGTTCTTC	CASRDSSNYEQFF
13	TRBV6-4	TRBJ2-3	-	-	TGTGCCAGCAGAGGACACAGCACAGATACGCAGTATTTT	CASRGHSTDTQYF
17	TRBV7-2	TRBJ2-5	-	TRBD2	TGTGCCAGCAGCGCCACTCGCATACTAGCGGTCCAAGAGACCCAGTACTTC	CASSATRILAVQETQYF
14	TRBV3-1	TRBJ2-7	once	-	TGTGCCAGCAGCTCCCCGCGGAGCTCCTACGAGCAGTACTTC	CASSSPRSSYEQYF
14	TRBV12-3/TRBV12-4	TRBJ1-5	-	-	TGTGCCAGCAGTTTCTTCTCCGGCAATCAGCCCCAGCATTTT	CASSFFSGNQPQHF
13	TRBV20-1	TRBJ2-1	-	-	TGCAGTGCTATTAAAGACTCTGACAATGAGCAGTTCTTC	CSAIKDSDNEQFF
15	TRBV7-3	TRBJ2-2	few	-	TGTGCCAGCAGCCCCGGGCCAACGAACACCGGGGAGCTGTTTTTT	CASSPGPTNTGELFF
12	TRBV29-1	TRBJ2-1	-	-	TGCAGCGTCCCTGGGACGGCTAATGAGCAGTTCTTC	CSVPGTANEQFF
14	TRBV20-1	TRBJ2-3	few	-	TGCAGTGCTAGTAGGGGGAGGGATACAGATACGCAGTATTTT	CSASRGRDTDTQYF
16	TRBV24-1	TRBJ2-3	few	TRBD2	TGTGCCACCAACCCTCAGGGACTAGCGGGAAGGAATACGCAGTATTTT	CATNPQGLAGRNTQYF
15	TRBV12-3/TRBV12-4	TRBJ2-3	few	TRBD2	TGTGCCAGCAGTTCGGTGGTAGCGGGGTACGATACGCAGTATTTT	CASSSVVAGYDTQYF
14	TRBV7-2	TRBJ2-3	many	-	TGTGCCAGCAGCTTAAGCCCGAGCACAGATACGCAGTATTTT	CASSLSPSTDTQYF
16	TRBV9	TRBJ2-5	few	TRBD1	TGTGCCAGCAGCGTAGAAGGATGGGGACAGAAAGAGACCCAGTACTTC	CASSVEGWGQKETQYF
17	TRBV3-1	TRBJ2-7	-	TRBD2	TGTGCCAGCAGCCAAGAGATACTAGCGGGAGGGCCCAACGAGCAGTACTTC	CASSQEILAGGPNEQYF
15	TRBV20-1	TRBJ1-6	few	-	TGCAGTGCTAGAGTAGCGCAGGGCAAAGGTTCACCCCTCCACTTT	CSARVAQGKGSPLHF
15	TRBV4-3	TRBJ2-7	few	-	TGCGCCAGGACCCCGGGACTCCCAAGCTCCTACGAGCAGTACTTC	CARTPGLPSSYEQYF
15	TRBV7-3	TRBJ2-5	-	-	TGTGCCAGCAGCTTACTTGGTATGGTCAGGGAGACCCAGTACTTC	CASSLLGMVRETQYF
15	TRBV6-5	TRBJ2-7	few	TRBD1	TGTGCCAGCAGTTACTCGACAGGGGGAGGCTACGAGCAGTACTTC	CASSYSTGGGYEQYF
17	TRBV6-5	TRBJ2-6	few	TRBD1	TGTGCCAGCAGTTTTCGCCCGACAGGGGCTGGGGCCAACGTCCTGACTTTC	CASSFRPTGAGANVLTF
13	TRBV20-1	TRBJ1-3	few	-	TGCAGTGCTCAAGACAGCTCTGGAAACACCATATATTTT	CSAQDSSGNTIYF
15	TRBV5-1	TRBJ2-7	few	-	TGCGCCAGCAGCCGCTTTGGGGGAGCAGCCTACGAGCAGTACTTC	CASSRFGGAAYEQYF
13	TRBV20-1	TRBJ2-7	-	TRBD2	TGCAGTGGCGCCTCCGGGGGGGAGGACCGGCAGTACTTC	CSGASGGEDRQYF
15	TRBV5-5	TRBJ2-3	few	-	TGTGCCAGCAGCTTTAGAGGACCTCACACAGATACGCAGTATTTT	CASSFRGPHTDTQYF
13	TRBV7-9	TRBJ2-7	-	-	TGTGCCAGCAGCCACCCGGGTAGCCACGAGCAGTACTTC	CASSHPGSHEQYF
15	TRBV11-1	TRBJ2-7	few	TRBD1	TGTGCCAGCAGCTCATGGGACAGGAGCTCCTACGAGCAGTACTTC	CASSSWDRSSYEQYF
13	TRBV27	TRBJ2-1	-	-	TGTGCCAGCAGTCCTCGACGGGGCGATGAGCAGTTCTTC	CASSPRRGDEQFF
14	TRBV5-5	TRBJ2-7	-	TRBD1	TGTGCCAGCAGCTCCGGGACAGGGGTAGGCGAGCAGTACTTC	CASSSGTGVGEQYF
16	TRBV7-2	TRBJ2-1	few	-	TGTGCCAGCAGCTTAGGCGGGAAACGCCCCTACAATGAGCAGTTCTTC	CASSLGGKRPYNEQFF